This record concerns one T cell receptor beta chain sequence. This specimen comes from a study of blood T cell repertoires in COVID-19. Across the whole study: Samples representing acute and convalescent COVID-19 were sourced from the United States, Italy and Spain.

CDR1 and CDR2 from the germline V gene are LGHNA and YSLEER. The CDR3 has 17 residues. After removal of 1 base from V and 8 bases from J, the junction contained 7 bases not matched to a gene. TCRdb's table, derived via immunoSEQ multiplex PCR, lists solely in-frame clones and lacks some. The repertoire holds about 240,000 clones, with around 89% as singletons. The sample taken for sequencing was peripheral blood. This chain connects TRBV4-3 to TRBJ2-1, with TRBD2 identical over 14 bases. The origin of this receptor is a woman in her thirties or forties who had recovered from COVID-19. CDR3 sequence reads: CASSQGTSGRWGHEQFF. The DNA of the CDR3 is TGCGCCAGCAGCCAAGGGACTAGCGGGAGGTGGGGGCATGAGCAGTTCTTC.